The 11 T cell receptor beta chains below come from one sample, sequenced in a study of sequential checkpoint blockade in melanoma. Indicated treatment: randomized to nivolumab then ipilimumab (arm A) or the reverse (arm B). Profiling relied on immunoSEQ multiplex PCR, and the TCRdb table lists in-frame clones only, not all of them. This table has around 40,000 clones, roughly 85% appearing once. Source: CD8+ T cells sorted from blood (inferred from file names), taken from a patient given nivolumab and ipilimumab in sequence. These receptors were collected from a human donor with melanoma.

The rearrangement links TRBV6-6 to TRBJ1-3, with a possible D match to TRBD1 (6 bases). This CDR3 has 14 residues. Per the germline V gene, CDR1 is MNHNY and CDR2 is SVGAGI (reference sequence). Trimming pared 2 bases from V and 2 bases from J, leaving 7 bases between. CDR3 DNA sequence: TGTGCCAGCAGTTACACAGGGACTGGAAACACCATATATTTT. It yields the protein CASSYTGTGNTIYF.

This clone was detected only once. This chain links TRBV11-2 with TRBJ2-7, with a tentative D call TRBD2 (6 bases). CDR3 size: 13 residues. Germline V CDR1 and CDR2: SGHAT, FQNNGV. V lost 10 bases, J lost 4 bases, and 17 bases lay in between. CDR3 loop: CATAWEAGYEQYF. CDR3 coding DNA: TGTGCCACCGCGTGGGAGGCGGGTTACGAGCAGTACTTC. Complete variable domain (other parts from reference TRBV11-2 and TRBJ2-7): EAGVAQSPRYKIIEKRQSVAFWCNPISGHATLYWYQQILGQGPKLLIQFQNNGVVDDSQLPKDRFSAERLKGVDSTLKIQPAKLEDSAVYLCATAWEAGYEQYFGPGTRLTVT.

The chain joins TRBV5-1 to TRBJ2-7; 9 bases are shared with TRBD1. The length of the CDR3 is 15 residues. Germline V gene sequence: CDR1 SGHRS, CDR2 YFSETQ. V lost 2 bases to trimming and J lost 0 bases; unmatched junction nucleotides: 3. The CDR3, as DNA: TGCGCCAGCAGCTTTGGACAGGGGTACTCCTACGAGCAGTACTTC. Its translation: CASSFGQGYSYEQYF.

This chain joins TRBV19 and TRBJ1-2, with 10 bases lining up with TRBD1. The CDR3 consists of 16 residues. Germline CDR1 reads LNHDA; CDR2 reads SQIVND (reference sequence). With V trimmed by 7 bases and J by 3 bases, 11 bases remained unmatched. As DNA, the CDR3 is TGTGCCAGTAAGGACATCGACAGGGGGCAGGACTATGGCTACACCTTC. Its protein is CASKDIDRGQDYGYTF.

The V and J genes are TRBV4-1 and TRBJ2-7; 8 nucleotides align to TRBD2. The CDR3 is 16 residues long. Germline V lookup: CDR1 MGHRA, CDR2 YSYEKL. V dropped 3 bases and J dropped 4; count of bases not matched to a gene: 11. For the CDR3, the DNA is TGCGCCAGCAGCCAGGTTGCGGCGGGAGGACAATACGAGCAGTACTTC. Protein product: CASSQVAAGGQYEQYF.

This rearrangement joins TRBV27 to TRBJ1-4, with 10 bases that match TRBD1. Germline-derived CDR1 and CDR2 are MNHEY and SMNVEV (reference sequence). After removal of 5 bases from V and 7 bases from J, the junction contained 7 bases not matched to a gene. The CDR3 is 15 residues long. The CDR3 DNA reads as TGTGCCAGCAGTCCGTCAGGGACAGGGGCTGAAAAACTGTTTTTT. Its protein product is CASSPSGTGAEKLFF.

This clone occurred once. The genes are TRBV6-6 and TRBJ2-1; D not resolved. In germline, CDR1 is MNHNY, CDR2 SVGAGI (reference sequence). The CDR3 sequence is 15 residues long. Trimming left V 5 bases short and J 4 bases short, with 15 bases between. DNA of the CDR3: TGTGCCAGCAGTGCCTTCCAGCGTCCTTACAATGAGCAGTTCTTC. It codes for CASSAFQRPYNEQFF.

The chain carries TRBV27 and TRBJ2-7; 8 bases are a match to TRBD1. The V gene end was trimmed by 6 bases and the J gene end by 7 bases; junction bases not matched to a gene: 14. CDR3 length: 15 residues. CDR1 and CDR2 from the germline V gene are MNHEY and SMNVEV (reference sequence). DNA of the CDR3: TGTGCCAGCAGCCGCGGACAGGGCGGCGGTGGGGAGCAGTACTTC. Translation gives CASSRGQGGGGEQYF.

The chain carries TRBV28 and TRBJ2-2; D remains unclear. Germline V CDR1 and CDR2: MDHEN, SYDVKM. The CDR3 has 15 amino acids. Trimming took 1 base from V and 0 from J, leaving 6 bases between them. CDR3: CASSLSLANTGELFF. In DNA, the CDR3 is TGTGCCAGCAGTTTATCCCTAGCGAACACCGGGGAGCTGTTTTTT.

The chain combines TRBV9 with TRBJ2-7, with 7 bases fitting TRBD1. The CDR3 contains 15 residues. V dropped 3 bases and J dropped 0; count of bases not matched to a gene: 6. CDR1 is SGDLS and CDR2 is YYNGEE in the germline V gene. Written as DNA, the CDR3 is TGTGCCAGCAGCGCTGGATCAGGGGGCTCCTACGAGCAGTACTTC. This gives the protein CASSAGSGGSYEQYF.

The chain combines TRBV27 with TRBJ1-5; perhaps TRBD1 as D (6 bases). V was clipped by 8 bases and J by 2 bases, with 13 bases between them. The germline gives CDR1 MNHEY, CDR2 SMNVEV (reference sequence). CDR3 size: 14 residues. CDR3 in DNA: TGTGCCAGCGCCTCGGCAGGGGGCAATCAGCCCCAGCATTTT. Residues: CASASAGGNQPQHF.